This T cell receptor (beta chain) was identified during a study of blood T cell repertoires in COVID-19. This CDR3 is built from 13 residues. Germline trimming cut 3 bases from V and 4 bases from J; bases unmatched to any gene: 1. Germline V CDR1 and CDR2: GTSNPN, SVGIG (reference sequence). Clones were read by immunoSEQ multiplex PCR, and TCRdb kept only the in-frame ones, dropping some. This sample has 300,000 or so clones, with just over 85% found just once. Regarding this clone: The sample holds other DNA sequences that translate to the same CDR3.

The clonotype originates from a woman younger than 30 who had recovered from COVID-19. V and J are TRBV30 and TRBJ1-5; 9 positions match TRBD1. The specimen was PBMCs or T cells enriched from blood (not recorded which). As DNA, the CDR3 is TGTGCCTGGAGGGGACAGGGAAATCAGCCCCAGCATTTT. Amino acid sequence: CAWRGQGNQPQHF.